This T cell receptor beta chain is from a study of T-cell reconstitution after alpha-beta-depleted transplantation in children. Unique molecular identifiers were built into the TCRbeta library. Via MiXCR, TCRdb re-called the PCR reads, giving one row per CDR3 protein. This table has about 3,800 distinct CDR3 sequences, 9.1% appearing once. The CDR3 totals 15 residues. V was clipped by 4 bases and J by 2 bases, with 14 bases between them. This clonotype was counted many times. Its antigen is still unknown. Findings and caveats of the study: T-cell counts and diversity at one year post-transplant came mainly from newly produced T cells. Where alpha-beta T cells came from about two months after transplant was reportedly several hundred expanded graft clones.

The material sequenced was PBMCs, mostly from graft donor cells, taken 180 days after TCRalphabeta/CD19-depleted stem cell transplant. This chain uses TRBV12-3 or TRBV12-4 with TRBJ1-1; no definite D call. The source of this sequence is a male patient aged 2 to 9 who had a stem cell transplant for acute lymphoblastic leukemia, so the T cells may come from the graft donor. The CDR3 DNA sequence: TGTGCCAGCAGTTCCTCTCCGGGGTTTAACACTGAAGCTTTCTTT. Amino acid sequence: CASSSSPGFNTEAFF.